This T cell receptor beta chain was retrieved from a study of regulatory T cells in long-lasting Graves disease. Points from the study as a whole: Persistent Graves' patients showed a TCR diversity that was lower than that of newly diagnosed ones. Persistent disease was associated with favored TRBV28 usage and with favored use of TRBJ1-2 and TRBJ2-5.

As for time point: persistent/refractory GD, antithyroid drugs over 5 years with positive TRAb. PBMC RNA was the source of the TCR library. With respect to this clonotype: The antigen is unknown.

The CDR3 totals 14 residues. CDR1 is SGHTA and CDR2 is FQGNSA in the germline V gene. Trimming stripped 3 bases from V and 2 bases from J, with 11 bases between. Both iRepertoire HTBI primers and Arm-PCR of CDR3 regions were used to build the TCR beta libraries. Study processing details: Overall, samples carried approximately 60 TRBV and 14 TRBJ segments. TCRdb analysed the multiplex PCR reads with MiXCR anew, one entry per CDR3 protein. The V and J calls follow TCRdb's processing rather than the paper's. The sample consists of about 470,000 distinct CDR3 sequences, more than 20% of them appearing once.

The chain is built from TRBV7-2 and TRBJ2-7, with a weak D call TRBD2 (5 bases). The sequenced sample was peripheral blood mononuclear cells (PBMCs), obtained when the disease was refractory, from a patient treated with antithyroid drugs. This clonotype was obtained from a female donor with Graves disease. CDR3 residues: CASSLEAGPYEQYF. The CDR3 coding sequence is TGTGCCAGCAGCTTGGAGGCAGGACCCTACGAGCAGTACTTC.